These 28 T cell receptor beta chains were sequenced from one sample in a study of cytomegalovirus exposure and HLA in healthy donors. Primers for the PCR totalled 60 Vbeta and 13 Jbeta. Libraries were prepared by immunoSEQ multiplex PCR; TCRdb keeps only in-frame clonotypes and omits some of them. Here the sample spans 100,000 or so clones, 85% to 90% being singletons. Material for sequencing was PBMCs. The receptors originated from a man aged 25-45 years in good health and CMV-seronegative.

DNA for the CDR3: TGTGCCAGCAGCTTATCTCACAGGGGGGCCGGAAACACCATATATTTT. It specifies CASSLSHRGAGNTIYF. The rearrangement joins TRBV7-8 to TRBJ1-3, with 8 nucleotides matching TRBD1. J lost 4 bases, V lost 2 bases, and 7 bases had no gene match. The CDR3 is 16 residues long. Germline-derived CDR1 and CDR2 are SGHVS and FQNEAQ.

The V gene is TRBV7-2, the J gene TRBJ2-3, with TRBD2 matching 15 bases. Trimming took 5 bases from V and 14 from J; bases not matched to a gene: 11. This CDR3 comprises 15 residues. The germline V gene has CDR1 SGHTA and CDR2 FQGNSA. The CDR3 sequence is CASSPAGTSGGQAYF. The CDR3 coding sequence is TGTGCCAGCAGCCCGGCGGGGACTAGCGGGGGGCAGGCGTATTTT. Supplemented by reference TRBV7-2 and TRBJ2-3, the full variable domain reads GAGVSQSPSNKVTEKGKDVELRCDPISGHTALYWYRQSLGQGLEFLIYFQGNSAPDKSGLPSDRFSAERTGGSVSTLTIQRTQQEDSAVYLCASSPAGTSGGQAYFGPGTRLTVL.

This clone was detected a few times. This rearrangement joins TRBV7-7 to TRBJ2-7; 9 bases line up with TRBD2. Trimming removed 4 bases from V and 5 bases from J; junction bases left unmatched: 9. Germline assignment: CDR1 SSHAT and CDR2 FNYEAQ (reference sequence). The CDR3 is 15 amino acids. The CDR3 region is CASSSALSGRNEQYF. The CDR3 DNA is TGTGCCAGCAGCTCCGCCTTGAGCGGGAGGAACGAGCAGTACTTC.

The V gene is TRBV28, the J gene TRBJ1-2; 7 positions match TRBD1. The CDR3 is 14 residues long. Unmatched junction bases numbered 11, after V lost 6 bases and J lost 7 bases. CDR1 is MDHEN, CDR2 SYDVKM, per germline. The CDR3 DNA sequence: TGTGCCAGCAGAAACCCGGGACAGAATCTTGGCTACACCTTC. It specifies CASRNPGQNLGYTF.

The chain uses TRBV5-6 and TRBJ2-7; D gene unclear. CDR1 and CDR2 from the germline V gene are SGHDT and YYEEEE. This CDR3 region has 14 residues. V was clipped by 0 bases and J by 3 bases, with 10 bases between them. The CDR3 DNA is TGTGCCAGCAGCTTGGCGGGTCTTCACTACGAGCAGTACTTC. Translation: CASSLAGLHYEQYF.

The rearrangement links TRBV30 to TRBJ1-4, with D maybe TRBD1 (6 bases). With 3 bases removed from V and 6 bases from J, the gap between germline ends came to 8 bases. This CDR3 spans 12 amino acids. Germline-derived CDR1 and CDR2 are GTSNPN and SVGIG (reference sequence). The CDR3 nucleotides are TGTGCCTGGAGGGGGGCGGATGAAAAACTGTTTTTT. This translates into CAWRGADEKLFF. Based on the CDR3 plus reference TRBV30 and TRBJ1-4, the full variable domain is SQTIHQWPATLVQPVGSPLSLECTVEGTSNPNLYWYRQAAGRGLQLLFYSVGIGQISSEVPQNLSASRPQDRQFILSSKKLLLSDSGFYLCAWRGADEKLFFGSGTQLSVL.

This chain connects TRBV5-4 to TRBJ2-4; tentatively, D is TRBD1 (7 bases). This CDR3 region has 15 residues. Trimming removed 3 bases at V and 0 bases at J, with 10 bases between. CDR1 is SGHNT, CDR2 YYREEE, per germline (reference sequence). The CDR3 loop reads CASSWGDRAKNIQYF. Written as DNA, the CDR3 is TGTGCCAGCAGCTGGGGGGACAGAGCCAAAAACATTCAGTACTTC. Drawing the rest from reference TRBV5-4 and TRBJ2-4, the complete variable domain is ETGVTQSPTHLIKTRGQQVTLRCSSQSGHNTVSWYQQALGQGPQFIFQYYREEENGRGNFPPRFSGLQFPNYSSELNVNALELDDSALYLCASSWGDRAKNIQYFGAGTRLSVL.

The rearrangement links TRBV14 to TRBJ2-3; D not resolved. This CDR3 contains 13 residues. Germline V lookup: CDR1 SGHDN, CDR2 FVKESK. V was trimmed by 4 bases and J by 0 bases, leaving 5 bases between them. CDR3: CASSRLSTDTQYF. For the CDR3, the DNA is TGTGCCAGCAGCCGGCTCAGCACAGATACGCAGTATTTT.

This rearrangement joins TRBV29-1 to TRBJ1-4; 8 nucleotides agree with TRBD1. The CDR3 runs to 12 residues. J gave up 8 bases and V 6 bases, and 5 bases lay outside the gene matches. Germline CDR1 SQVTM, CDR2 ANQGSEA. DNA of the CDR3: TGCAGCGTCGTCGACAGGGGAGAAAAACTGTTTTTT. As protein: CSVVDRGEKLFF.

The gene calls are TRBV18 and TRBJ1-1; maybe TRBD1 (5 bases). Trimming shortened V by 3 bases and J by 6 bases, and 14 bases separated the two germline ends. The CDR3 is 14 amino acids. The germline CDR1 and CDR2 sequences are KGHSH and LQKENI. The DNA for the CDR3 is TGTGCCAGCTCACCGTCTCAGGGTGGCGCTGAAGCTTTCTTT. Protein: CASSPSQGGAEAFF.

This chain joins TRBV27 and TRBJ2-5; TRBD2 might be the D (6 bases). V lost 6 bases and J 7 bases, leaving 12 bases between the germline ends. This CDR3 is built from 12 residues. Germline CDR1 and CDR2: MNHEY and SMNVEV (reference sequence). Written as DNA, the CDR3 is TGTGCCAGCAGCCACTCGGAGGGGACCCAGTACTTC. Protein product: CASSHSEGTQYF.

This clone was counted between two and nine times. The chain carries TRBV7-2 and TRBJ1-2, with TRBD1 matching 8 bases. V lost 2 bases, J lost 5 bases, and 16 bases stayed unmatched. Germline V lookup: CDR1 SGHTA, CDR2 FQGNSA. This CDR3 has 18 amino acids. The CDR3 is CASSLRQGSPLGRYGYTF. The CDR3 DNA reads TGTGCCAGCAGCTTAAGACAGGGGAGTCCCCTTGGGAGGTATGGCTACACCTTC.

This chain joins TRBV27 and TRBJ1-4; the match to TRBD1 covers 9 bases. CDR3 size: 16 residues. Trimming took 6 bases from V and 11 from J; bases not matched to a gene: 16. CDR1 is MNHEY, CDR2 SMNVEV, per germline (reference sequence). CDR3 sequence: CASSPRRQRTGDKLFF. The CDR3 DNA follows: TGTGCCAGCAGCCCTCGAAGACAACGGACAGGGGATAAACTGTTTTTT. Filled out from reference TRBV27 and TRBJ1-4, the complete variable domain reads EAQVTQNPRYLITVTGKKLTVTCSQNMNHEYMSWYRQDPGLGLRQIYYSMNVEVTDKGDVPEGYKVSRKEKRNFPLILESPSPNQTSLYFCASSPRRQRTGDKLFFGSGTQLSVL.

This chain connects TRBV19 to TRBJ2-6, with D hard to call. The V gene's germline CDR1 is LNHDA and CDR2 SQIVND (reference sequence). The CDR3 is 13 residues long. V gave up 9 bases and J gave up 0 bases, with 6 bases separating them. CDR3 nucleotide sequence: TGTGCCAGCAGGTACTCTGGGGCCAACGTCCTGACTTTC. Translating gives CASRYSGANVLTF.

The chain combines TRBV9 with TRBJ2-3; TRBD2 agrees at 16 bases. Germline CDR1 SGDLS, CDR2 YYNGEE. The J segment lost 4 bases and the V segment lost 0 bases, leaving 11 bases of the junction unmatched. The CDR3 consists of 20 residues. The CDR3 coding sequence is TGTGCCAGCAGCGTAGGACCGGGACTAGCGGGAGGGCCTAAGGCAGATACGCAGTATTTT. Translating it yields CASSVGPGLAGGPKADTQYF.

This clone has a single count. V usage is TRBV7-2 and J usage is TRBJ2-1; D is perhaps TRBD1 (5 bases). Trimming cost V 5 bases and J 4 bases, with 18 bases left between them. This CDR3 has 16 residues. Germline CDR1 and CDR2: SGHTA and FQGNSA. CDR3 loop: CASSPLARVLYNEQFF. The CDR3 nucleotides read TGTGCCAGCAGCCCCCTCGCCAGGGTCCTTTACAATGAGCAGTTCTTC.

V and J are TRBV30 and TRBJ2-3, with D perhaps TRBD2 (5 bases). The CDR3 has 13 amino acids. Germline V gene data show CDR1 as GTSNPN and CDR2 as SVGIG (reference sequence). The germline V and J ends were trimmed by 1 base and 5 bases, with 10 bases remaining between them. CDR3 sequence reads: CAWSGGVGDTQYF. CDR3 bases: TGTGCCTGGAGTGGGGGAGTTGGAGATACGCAGTATTTT.

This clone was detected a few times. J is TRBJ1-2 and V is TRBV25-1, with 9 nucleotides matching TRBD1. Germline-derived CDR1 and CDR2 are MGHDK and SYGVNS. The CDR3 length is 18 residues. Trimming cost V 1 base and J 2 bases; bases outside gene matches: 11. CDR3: CASSESHRGPFENYGYTF. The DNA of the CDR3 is TGTGCCAGCAGTGAATCCCACAGGGGGCCGTTTGAGAACTATGGCTACACCTTC.

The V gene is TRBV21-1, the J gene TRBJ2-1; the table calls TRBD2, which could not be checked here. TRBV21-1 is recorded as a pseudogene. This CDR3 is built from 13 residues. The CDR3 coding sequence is TGTGCCAGCATAGGGCTAGCGGGAGGTGAGCAGTTCTTC. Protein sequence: CASIGLAGGEQFF.

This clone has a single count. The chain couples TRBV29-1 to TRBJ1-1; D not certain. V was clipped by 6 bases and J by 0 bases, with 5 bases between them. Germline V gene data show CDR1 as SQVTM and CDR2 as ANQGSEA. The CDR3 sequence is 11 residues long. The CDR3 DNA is TGCAGCGTGTTAATGAACACTGAAGCTTTCTTT. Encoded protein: CSVLMNTEAFF. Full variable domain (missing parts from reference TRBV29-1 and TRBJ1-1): SAVISQKPSRDICQRGTSLTIQCQVDSQVTMMFWYRQQPGQSLTLIATANQGSEATYESGFVIDKFPISRPNLTFSTLTVSNMSPEDSSIYLCSVLMNTEAFFGQGTRLTVV.

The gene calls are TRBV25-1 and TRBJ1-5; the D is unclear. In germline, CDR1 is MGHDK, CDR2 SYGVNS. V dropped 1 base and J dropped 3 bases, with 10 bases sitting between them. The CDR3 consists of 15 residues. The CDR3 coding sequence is TGTGCCAGCAGTGAATCGGTAACAGTCAATCAGCCCCAGCATTTT. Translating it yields CASSESVTVNQPQHF.

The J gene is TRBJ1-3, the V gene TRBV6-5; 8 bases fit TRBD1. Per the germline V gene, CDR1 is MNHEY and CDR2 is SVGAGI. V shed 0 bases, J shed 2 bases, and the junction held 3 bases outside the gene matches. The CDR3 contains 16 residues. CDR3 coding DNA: TGTGCCAGCAGTTACTCCAGGGGGCTCCCTGGAAACACCATATATTTT. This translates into CASSYSRGLPGNTIYF.

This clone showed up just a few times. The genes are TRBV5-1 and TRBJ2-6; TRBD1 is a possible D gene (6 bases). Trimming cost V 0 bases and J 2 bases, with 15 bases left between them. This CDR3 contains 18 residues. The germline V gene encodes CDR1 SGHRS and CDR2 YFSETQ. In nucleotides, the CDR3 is TGCGCCAGCAGCTTGGAGGCAGGGGTGGGGCCTGGGGCCAACGTCCTGACTTTC. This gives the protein CASSLEAGVGPGANVLTF.

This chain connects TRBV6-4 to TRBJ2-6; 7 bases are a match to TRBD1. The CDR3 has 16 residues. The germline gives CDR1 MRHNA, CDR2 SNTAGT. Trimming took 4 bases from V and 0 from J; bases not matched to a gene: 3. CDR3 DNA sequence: TGTGCCAGCAGTGCGAGACAGGGCTCTGGGGCCAACGTCCTGACTTTC. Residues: CASSARQGSGANVLTF.

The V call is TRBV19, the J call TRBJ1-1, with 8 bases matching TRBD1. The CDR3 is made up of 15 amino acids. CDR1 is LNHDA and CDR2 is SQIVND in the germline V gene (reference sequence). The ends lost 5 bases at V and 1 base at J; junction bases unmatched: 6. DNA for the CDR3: TGTGCCAGTAGTGAGGGACAGGCGCCGAACACTGAAGCTTTCTTT. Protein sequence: CASSEGQAPNTEAFF.

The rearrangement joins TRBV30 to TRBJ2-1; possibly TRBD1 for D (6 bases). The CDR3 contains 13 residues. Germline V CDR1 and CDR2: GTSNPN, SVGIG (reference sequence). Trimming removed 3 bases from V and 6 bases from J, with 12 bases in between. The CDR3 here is CAWSIDRINEQFF. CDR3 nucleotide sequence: TGTGCCTGGAGCATCGACAGGATCAATGAGCAGTTCTTC.

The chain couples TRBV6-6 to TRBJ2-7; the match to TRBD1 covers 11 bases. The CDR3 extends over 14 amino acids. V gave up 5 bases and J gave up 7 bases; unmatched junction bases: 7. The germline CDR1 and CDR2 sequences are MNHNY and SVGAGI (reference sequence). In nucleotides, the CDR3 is TGTGCCAGCAGTAAAGGACAGGGGGCGCGAGAGCAGTACTTC. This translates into CASSKGQGAREQYF.

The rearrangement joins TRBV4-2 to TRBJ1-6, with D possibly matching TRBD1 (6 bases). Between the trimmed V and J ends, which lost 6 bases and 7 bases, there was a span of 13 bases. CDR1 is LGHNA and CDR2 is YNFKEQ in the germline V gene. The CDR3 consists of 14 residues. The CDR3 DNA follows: TGTGCCAGCAGTCTCCACAGGGAGAATTCACCCCTCCACTTT. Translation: CASSLHRENSPLHF.